The following is a T cell receptor beta chain sequence with its context. The clone's antigen remains unknown. Base qualities are not provided; no much larger clone lies one nucleotide away. These data are taken from a study of cytomegalovirus exposure and HLA in healthy donors (TCRdb year 2017). A note on the overall study: According to an earlier analysis of 550 to 750 of the donors, roughly 180 million T cells yielded 117 million unique TCR beta sequences and approximately 300 Gb of sequence data. About 5 DR-DQ haplotypes were handled as single units for association and clustering, since linkage in the cohort was strong. High-throughput TCR immunosequencing, statistical association of individual TCRs with disease status, and machine learning were combined to predict cytomegalovirus infection status. Across 300 to 500 genotyped donors of the cohort, an average of about 250,000 unique TCR beta nucleotide sequences per donor were sequenced, and roughly 18% of those sequences were non-productive. Typing coverage differed by locus: A, B, C, DRB1 and DQB1 were typed in roughly 629-640 donors, DQA1 in about 550, DPA1 in approximately 600, and DPB1 in 450 to 490. Of the approximately 400 genotyped donors, roughly 76% were placed in the genetic ancestry cluster associated with self-reported Caucasian donors. Class I and class II HLA loci were covered by the typing at four-digit resolution. A later analysis re-examined previously published TCR beta repertoires from just over 650 donors and added high-resolution HLA genotyping to investigate patterns of TCR occurrence. In addition to the first cohort of about 650 subjects, a separate validation cohort of approximately 130 different subjects was used. The study aimed to test whether cataloging public T cell receptors could reveal signatures of past pathogen exposure. An earlier analysis of several hundred of the donors applied high-throughput TCR beta sequencing to assess whether each TCR beta V gene segment acted as functional or pseudogenic. Approximately 330 gigabases of sequencing data and roughly 80 million unique TCR sequences made up an early release that covered under 750 HLA-typed donors. The study used immunosequencing to profile the T cell repertoires of 666 subjects and linked those repertoires to cytomegalovirus serostatus. The later analysis used no new phenotypic data to find candidate immune exposures, relying instead on TCR beta sequences and their occurrence across donors. A later genetic analysis used genome-wide SNP genotypes for about three fifths of the roughly 700 donors, treating that subset as a discovery cohort. All discovery cohort repertoires had been generated using a single sequencing platform. Donor age, sex, ethnicity and CMV serostatus were compiled alongside the repertoire data.

The cohort comprised some 700 healthy bone marrow donors. Cohort members were all nominally healthy when sampled, although unrecorded immune exposures were likely present. The donor was CMV seropositive and was included in the group of 250 to 300 seropositive cohort members. Each donor provided a peripheral blood sample, and peripheral blood mononuclear cells were used for TCR beta sequencing. The Qiagen DNeasy Blood Extraction Kit was used to extract genomic DNA from the blood cell samples. Findings and caveats that apply to the study as a whole: For the cohort, immune exposure information was limited to CMV serostatus. Because some donors lacked HLA typing at each locus, the association tests relied only on the typed subset. In vitro tests confirmed that a few of the cytomegalovirus-associated TCR beta chains recognize cytomegalovirus antigens. Broadly in line with IMGT annotations, most TCR beta V segments showed up in productive rearrangements about 87% or about 30% of the time in an earlier analysis of some 590 of the donors. In a later analysis, around 15,000 TCR beta sequences were associated with specific HLA alleles at a false discovery rate of 0.05. Some IMGT-functional V segments, including TRBV6-2 and TRBV6-3, could not be told apart with the 87-base-pair reads, so those segments were excluded. Linkage disequilibrium might explain the correlated functional status among segregating V segments, but an unknown experimental factor could not be excluded. In this cohort, only TCR beta chains were sequenced, and detectable features were limited by the absence of alpha or paired-chain data. Presence/absence analyses assumed roughly uniform sequencing depth across donors, an assumption that may not hold. Over 15 rarely observed V segments, including chromosome 9 orphons, were excluded from the earlier analysis of several hundred of the donors because counts were too low. The classifier was reported to diagnose cytomegalovirus status with high specificity and sensitivity in both the original and validation cohorts. In a later genetic analysis, a missense DCLRE1C variant was associated with V-gene and J-gene trimming of TCR beta chains, and the association was replicated in an independent cohort. Strong co-occurrence of HLA alleles, especially DR and DQ, made assigning TCR associations to individual alleles difficult. A total of 164 TCR beta chains were listed by the study as associated with cytomegalovirus. A later analysis found that most CMV-associated TCR beta chains appeared HLA-restricted, with HLA associations seemingly driven largely by CMV exposure. A further reported finding was that TCR beta sequences accurately predicted the HLA-A and HLA-B alleles for most subjects in the first cohort. A later genetic analysis reported fewer N-insertions in productive TCRs among donors in an Asian-associated ancestry cluster than the 666-donor mean. According to the authors, the approach could potentially be generalized to other disease states and immunological phenotypes. In a later analysis, HLA-associated TCR beta chains showed more clonal expansion and lower generation probabilities than non-associated chains that were equally common. A later analysis reported that several top co-occurrence clusters appeared linked to parvovirus B19, influenza, CMV and Epstein-Barr virus. Across donors, most TCR sequences were observed very rarely, whereas some public TCRs were present in many individuals. In a later analysis, TCR association rates were found to vary across HLA loci, with the most associated TCRs seen for DRB1 alleles and the fewest for HLA-C alleles. A cluster of highly shared sequence variants was judged likely to be a technical artifact of the sequencing pipeline.

V is shortened by 8 bases, J by 2 bases, and the region joining them spans 25 bases. Its CDR3 holds 17 amino acids, cysteine through phenylalanine. Here the CDR3 DNA is all that survives: 51 bases in frame from base 1. Reading the germline V gene gives CDR1 SGHTA and CDR2 FQGNSA. To prepare the library, the immunoSEQ multiplex PCR assay was applied. The multiplex PCR relied on a mix of 60 forward primers for TCR Vbeta segments and 13 reverse primers for TCR Jbeta segments. The CDR3 region of rearranged TCR beta genes was amplified from genomic DNA with a multiplex PCR assay. Amplified TCR beta libraries were sequenced as 87-base-pair reads on the Illumina HiSeq System. Per the original workflow: A later analysis tallied 80 million to 95 million unique TCR beta chains across the 700 or so repertoires, and around 10 million of those chains were shared by two or more donors. To remove PCR and sequencing errors, raw reads were error-corrected and collapsed into unique sequences using a nearest-neighbor algorithm that merged closely related sequences. CDR3 sequences were aligned to IMGT reference sequences to assign V, D and J gene segments. For a sequence to be retained, a match of at least six nucleotides to both a V gene segment and a J gene segment was required. A rearrangement was called productive if the CDR3 had no stop codons and remained in frame with V and J, and every other rearrangement was called non-productive. CDR3 was defined according to IMGT convention as the region running from the second conserved V-encoded cysteine to the conserved J-encoded phenylalanine. In an earlier analysis of just under 600 of the donors, sequences lacking an unambiguous match to a single V gene segment were excluded. An earlier analysis of several hundred of the donors called V segments functional above 56.7% productive rearrangements and segregating when the between-donor standard deviation exceeded 5%. To diagnose cytomegalovirus status from the catalog of TCR beta chain sequences, a statistical classification framework was built. In a later analysis, TCR nucleotide sequences were compared against IMGT/GENE-DB human TR gene sequences so that V and J genes could be assigned. A later analysis assigned CDR3 sequences and most-parsimonious VDJ recombination scenarios with the TCRdist pipeline. A later analysis defined each TCR beta chain by its CDR3 amino acid sequence plus V-gene family, and excluded reads lacking a unique V-gene family. To address suspected cross-contamination and a sequencing artifact, a later analysis removed a few hundred highly shared, low-generation-probability nucleotide sequences. In a later analysis, a clonal expansion index was calculated for each public chain from normalized within-repertoire ranks of inferred template counts. Generation probabilities in a later analysis came from a VDJ recombination model fitted to out-of-frame rearrangements, and those results were checked against IGoR. A later analysis scored TCR-TCR, TCR-HLA and TCR-CMV co-occurrence with hypergeometric tests, applying a repertoire-size bias correction to TCR pairs. False discovery rates were estimated in a later analysis by permuting HLA or CMV assignments 20 times. A later analysis grouped co-occurring TCRs with DBSCAN, adding TCRdist sequence similarity when clustering within HLA-allele-positive subsets. Co-occurrence clustering excluded repertoires with fewer than 30,000 or more than 120,000 public chains, plus five with anomalous nucleotide sharing. Drawn from immuneACCESS, this table holds only the in-frame rearrangements with V and J called that TCRdb kept. Clones are partly lost; checked studies trace under half to an unresolved V gene and leave the rest unexplained. For V, J and clone size, that table is used; D and trimming come from the DNA. In this sample the table shows 150,000 to 200,000 clones, 77% of which occur a single time. Of the sample, approximately 1.5% falls within the top ten clones.

The chain was built from TRBV7-2 and TRBJ2-7; a tentative D call is TRBD1 (6 bases match). The sequencing sample was made of PBMCs. The source of this sequence is a woman aged 25 to 39 in good health and CMV-seropositive. The DNA sequence is given as TGTGCCAGCGCCTTACCACCCGGACAGTCTGAGGCCTACGAGCAGTACTTC. Its protein is CASALPPGQSEAYEQYF.